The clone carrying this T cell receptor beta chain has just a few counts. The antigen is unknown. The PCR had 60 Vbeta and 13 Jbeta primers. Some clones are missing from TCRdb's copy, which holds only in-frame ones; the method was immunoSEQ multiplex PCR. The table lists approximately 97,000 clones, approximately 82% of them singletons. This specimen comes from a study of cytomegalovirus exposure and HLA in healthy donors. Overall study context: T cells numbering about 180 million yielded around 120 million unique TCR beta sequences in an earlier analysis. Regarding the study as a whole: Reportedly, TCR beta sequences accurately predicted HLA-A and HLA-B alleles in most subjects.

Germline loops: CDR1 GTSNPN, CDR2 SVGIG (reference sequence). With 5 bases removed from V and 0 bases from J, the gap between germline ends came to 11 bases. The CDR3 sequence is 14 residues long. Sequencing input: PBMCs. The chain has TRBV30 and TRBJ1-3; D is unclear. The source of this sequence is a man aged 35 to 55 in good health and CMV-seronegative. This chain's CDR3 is CAWGGGYSGNTIYF. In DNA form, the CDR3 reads TGTGCCTGGGGAGGAGGGTACTCTGGAAACACCATATATTTT.